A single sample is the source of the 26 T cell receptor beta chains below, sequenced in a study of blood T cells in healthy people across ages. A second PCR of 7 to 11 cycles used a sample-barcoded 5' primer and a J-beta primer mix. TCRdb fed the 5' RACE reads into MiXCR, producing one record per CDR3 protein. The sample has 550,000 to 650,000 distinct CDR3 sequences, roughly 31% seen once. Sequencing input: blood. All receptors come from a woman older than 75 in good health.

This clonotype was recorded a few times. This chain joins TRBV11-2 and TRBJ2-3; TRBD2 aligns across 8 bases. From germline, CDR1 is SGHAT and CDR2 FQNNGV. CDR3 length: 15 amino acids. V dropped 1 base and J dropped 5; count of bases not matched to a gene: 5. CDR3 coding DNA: TGTGCCAGCAGCTTAGCGGGGGGGCGGGGAGATACGCAGTATTTT. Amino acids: CASSLAGGRGDTQYF.

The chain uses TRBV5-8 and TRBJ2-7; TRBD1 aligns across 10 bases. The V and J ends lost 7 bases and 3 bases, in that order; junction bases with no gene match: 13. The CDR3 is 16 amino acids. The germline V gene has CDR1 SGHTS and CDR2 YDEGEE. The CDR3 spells CASFGRRGQGFYEQYF. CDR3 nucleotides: TGTGCCAGCTTCGGCCGAAGGGGACAGGGGTTCTACGAGCAGTACTTC.

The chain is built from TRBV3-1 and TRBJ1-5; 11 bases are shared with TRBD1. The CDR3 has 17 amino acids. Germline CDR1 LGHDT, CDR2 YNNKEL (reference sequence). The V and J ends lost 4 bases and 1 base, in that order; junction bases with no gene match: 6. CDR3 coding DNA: TGTGCCAGCAGCCGGGGGACAGGGGGTAGGAGCAATCAGCCCCAGCATTTT. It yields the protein CASSRGTGGRSNQPQHF.

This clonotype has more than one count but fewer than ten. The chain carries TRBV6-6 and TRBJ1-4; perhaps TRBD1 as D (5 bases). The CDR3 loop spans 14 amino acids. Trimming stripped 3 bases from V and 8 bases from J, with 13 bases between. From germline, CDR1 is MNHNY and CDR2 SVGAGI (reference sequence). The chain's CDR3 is CASSYRGPREKLFF. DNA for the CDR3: TGTGCCAGCAGTTATCGGGGCCCGAGAGAAAAACTGTTTTTT.

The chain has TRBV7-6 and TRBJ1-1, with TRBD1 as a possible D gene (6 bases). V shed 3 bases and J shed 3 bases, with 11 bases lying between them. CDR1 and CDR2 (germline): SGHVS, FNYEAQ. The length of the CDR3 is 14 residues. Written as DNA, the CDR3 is TGTGCCAGCAGCTTCCGGGGGGCCGACACTGAAGCTTTCTTT. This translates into CASSFRGADTEAFF.

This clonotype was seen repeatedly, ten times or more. The DNA for the CDR3 is TGTGCCAGCAGCCAAGATCTGGTCATGAACACTGAAGCTTTCTTT. Translating it yields CASSQDLVMNTEAFF. This chain uses TRBV4-2 with TRBJ1-1; no reliable D call. From germline, CDR1 is LGHNA and CDR2 YNFKEQ. This CDR3 contains 15 residues. Trimming removed 0 bases at V and 0 bases at J, with 8 bases between.

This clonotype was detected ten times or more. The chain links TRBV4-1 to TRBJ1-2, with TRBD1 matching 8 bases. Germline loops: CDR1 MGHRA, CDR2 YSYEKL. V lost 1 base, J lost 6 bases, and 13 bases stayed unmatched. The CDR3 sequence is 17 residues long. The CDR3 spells CASSQVTLGQEGDGYTF. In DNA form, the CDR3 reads TGCGCCAGCAGCCAAGTTACGTTGGGACAGGAGGGGGATGGCTACACCTTC.

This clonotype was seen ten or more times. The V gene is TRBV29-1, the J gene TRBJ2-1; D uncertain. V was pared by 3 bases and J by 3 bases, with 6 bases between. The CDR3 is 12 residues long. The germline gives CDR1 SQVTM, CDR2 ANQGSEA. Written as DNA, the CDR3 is TGCAGCGTTGAGGCAGGCTACAATGAGCAGTTCTTC. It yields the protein CSVEAGYNEQFF.

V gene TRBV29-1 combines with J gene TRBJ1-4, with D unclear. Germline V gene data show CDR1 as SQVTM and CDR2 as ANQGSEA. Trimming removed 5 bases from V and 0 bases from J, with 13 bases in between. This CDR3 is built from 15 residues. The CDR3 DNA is TGCAGCGTTATAGAAGACCGACCAACTAATGAAAAACTGTTTTTT. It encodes CSVIEDRPTNEKLFF.

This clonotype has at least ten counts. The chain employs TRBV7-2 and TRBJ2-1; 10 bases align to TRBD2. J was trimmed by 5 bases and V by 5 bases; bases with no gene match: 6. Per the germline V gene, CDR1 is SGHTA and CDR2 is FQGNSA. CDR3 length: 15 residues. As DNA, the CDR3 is TGTGCCAGCAGCACTCAAAGCGGGGGGGACAATGAGCAGTTCTTC. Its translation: CASSTQSGGDNEQFF.

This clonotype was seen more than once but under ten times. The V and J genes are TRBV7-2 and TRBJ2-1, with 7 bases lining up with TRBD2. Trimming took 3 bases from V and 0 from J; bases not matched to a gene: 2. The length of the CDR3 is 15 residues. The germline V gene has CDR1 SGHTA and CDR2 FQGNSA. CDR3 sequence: CASSFTGGSYNEQFF. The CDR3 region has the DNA TGTGCCAGCAGCTTTACGGGGGGCTCCTACAATGAGCAGTTCTTC.

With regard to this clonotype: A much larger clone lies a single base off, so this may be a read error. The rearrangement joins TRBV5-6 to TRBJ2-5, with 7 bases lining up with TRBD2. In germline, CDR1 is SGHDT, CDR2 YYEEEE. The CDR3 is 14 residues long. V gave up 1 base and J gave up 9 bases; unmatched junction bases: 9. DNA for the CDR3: TGTGCCAGCAGCTTGCGCGGGGGAGGGGAGGCCCAGTACTTC. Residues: CASSLRGGGEAQYF.

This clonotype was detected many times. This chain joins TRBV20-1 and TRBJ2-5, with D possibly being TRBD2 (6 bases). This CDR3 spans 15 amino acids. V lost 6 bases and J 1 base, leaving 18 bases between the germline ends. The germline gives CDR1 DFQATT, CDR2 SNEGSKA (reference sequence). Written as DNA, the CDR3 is TGCAGTGCAGCGCACCACGGCGGGATCCAAGAGACCCAGTACTTC. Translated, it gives CSAAHHGGIQETQYF.

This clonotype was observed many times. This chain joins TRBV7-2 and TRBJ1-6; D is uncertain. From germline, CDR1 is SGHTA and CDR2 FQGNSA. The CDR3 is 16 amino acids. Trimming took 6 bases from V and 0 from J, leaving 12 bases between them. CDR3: CASRSTTSSYNSPLHF. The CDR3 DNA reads TGTGCCAGCAGATCTACAACGAGCTCCTATAATTCACCCCTCCACTTT.

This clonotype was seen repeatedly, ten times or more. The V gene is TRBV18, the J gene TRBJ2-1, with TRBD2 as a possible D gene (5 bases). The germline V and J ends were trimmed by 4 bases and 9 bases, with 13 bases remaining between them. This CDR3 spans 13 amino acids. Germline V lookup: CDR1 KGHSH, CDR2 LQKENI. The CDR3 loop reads CASSRREGGEQFF. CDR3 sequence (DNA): TGTGCCAGCTCACGGCGCGAGGGTGGTGAGCAGTTCTTC. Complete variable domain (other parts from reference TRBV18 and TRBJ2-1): NAGVMQNPRHLVRRRGQEARLRCSPMKGHSHVYWYRQLPEEGLKFMVYLQKENIIDESGMPKERFSAEFPKEGPSILRIQQVVRGDSAAYFCASSRREGGEQFFGPGTRLTVL.

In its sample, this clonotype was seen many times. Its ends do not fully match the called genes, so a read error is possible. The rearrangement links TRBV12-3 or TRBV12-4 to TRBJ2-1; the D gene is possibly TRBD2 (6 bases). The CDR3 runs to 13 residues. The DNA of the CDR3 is TGTGCCAGCAGCTTAGTTAGCGGCAATGAGCAGTTCTTC. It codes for CASSLVSGNEQFF.

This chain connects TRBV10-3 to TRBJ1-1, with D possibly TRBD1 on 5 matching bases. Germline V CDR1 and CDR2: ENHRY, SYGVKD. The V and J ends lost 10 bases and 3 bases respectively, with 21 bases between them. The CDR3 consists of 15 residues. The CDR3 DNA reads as TGTGCCACGAGGCCTGAAACAGGACGCTACACTGAAGCTTTCTTT. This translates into CATRPETGRYTEAFF.

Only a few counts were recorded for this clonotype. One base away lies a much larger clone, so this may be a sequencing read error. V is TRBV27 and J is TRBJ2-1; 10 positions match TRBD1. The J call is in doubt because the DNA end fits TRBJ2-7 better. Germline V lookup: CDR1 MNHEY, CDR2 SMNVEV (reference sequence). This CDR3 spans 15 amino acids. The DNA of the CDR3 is TGTGCCAGCAATAGACAGGGGGCGATCTACAATGAGCAGTACTTC. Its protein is CASNRQGAIYNEQYF.

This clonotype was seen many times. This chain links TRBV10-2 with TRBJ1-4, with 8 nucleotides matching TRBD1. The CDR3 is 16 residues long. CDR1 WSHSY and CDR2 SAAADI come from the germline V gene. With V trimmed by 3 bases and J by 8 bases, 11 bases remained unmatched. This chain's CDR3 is CASSDQGAGNREKLFF. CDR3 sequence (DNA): TGCGCCAGCAGTGACCAGGGGGCAGGGAATCGAGAAAAACTGTTTTTT.

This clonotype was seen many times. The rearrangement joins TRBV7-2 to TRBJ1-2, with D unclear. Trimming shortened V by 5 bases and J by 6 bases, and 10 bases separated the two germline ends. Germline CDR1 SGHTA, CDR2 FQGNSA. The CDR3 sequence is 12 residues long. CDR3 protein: CASSPDRHGYTF. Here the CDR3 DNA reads TGTGCCAGCAGCCCCGACCGACATGGCTACACCTTC.

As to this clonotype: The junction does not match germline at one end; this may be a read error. In nucleotides, the CDR3 is TGTGCCGGCAGTGAAACACGAACCCATGGCTACACCTTC. Translating gives CAGSETRTHGYTF. V and J are TRBV2 and TRBJ1-2, with D unclear. Germline lookup yields CDR1 SNHLY and CDR2 FYNNEI. The CDR3 totals 13 residues. The full variable domain, rest sourced from reference TRBV2 and TRBJ1-2, is EPEVTQTPSHQVTQMGQEVILRCVPISNHLYFYWYRQILGQKVEFLVSFYNNEISEKSEIFDDQFSVERPDGSNFTLKIRSTKLEDSAMYFCAGSETRTHGYTFGSGTRLTVV.

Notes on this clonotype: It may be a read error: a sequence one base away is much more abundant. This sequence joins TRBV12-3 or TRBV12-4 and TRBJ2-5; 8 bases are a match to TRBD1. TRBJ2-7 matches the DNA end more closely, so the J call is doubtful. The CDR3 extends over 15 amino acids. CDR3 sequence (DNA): TGTGCCAGCAGCATTGTCGGGACAGGAGCCTACGAGCAGTACTTC. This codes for CASSIVGTGAYEQYF.

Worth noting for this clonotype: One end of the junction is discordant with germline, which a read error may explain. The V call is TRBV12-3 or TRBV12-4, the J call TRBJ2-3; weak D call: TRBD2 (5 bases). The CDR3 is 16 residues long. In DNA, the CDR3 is TGTGCCAGCAGTTTTAATCACGGGGTGAGAGCAGATATGCAGTATTTT. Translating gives CASSFNHGVRADMQYF.

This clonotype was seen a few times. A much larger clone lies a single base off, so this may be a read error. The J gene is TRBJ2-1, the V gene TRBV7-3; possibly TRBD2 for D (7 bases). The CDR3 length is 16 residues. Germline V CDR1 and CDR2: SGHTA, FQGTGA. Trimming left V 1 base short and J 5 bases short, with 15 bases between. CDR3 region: CASSLNSAGAHNEQFF. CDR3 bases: TGTGCCAGCAGCTTAAATTCCGCGGGGGCCCACAATGAGCAGTTCTTC.

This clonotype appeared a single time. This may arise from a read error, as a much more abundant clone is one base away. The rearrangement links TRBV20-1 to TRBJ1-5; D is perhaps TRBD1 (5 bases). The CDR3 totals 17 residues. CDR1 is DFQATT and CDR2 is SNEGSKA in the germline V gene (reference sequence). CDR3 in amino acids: CSARDRGTGNSNRPQHF. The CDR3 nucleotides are TGCAGTGCTAGAGATCGCGGGACTGGGAATAGCAATCGGCCCCAGCATTTT.

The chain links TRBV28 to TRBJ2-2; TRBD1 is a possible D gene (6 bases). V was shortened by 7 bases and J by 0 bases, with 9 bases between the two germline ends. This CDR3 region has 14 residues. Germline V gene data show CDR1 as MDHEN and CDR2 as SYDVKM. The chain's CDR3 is CASKDRANTGELFF. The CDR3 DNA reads TGTGCCAGCAAGGACAGAGCGAACACCGGGGAGCTGTTTTTT.